This T cell receptor (beta chain) came from a study of blood T cell repertoires in COVID-19. Study-wide background: There were acute and convalescent COVID-19 samples, and they came from the United States, Italy and Spain.

The CDR3 sequence is 13 residues long. Trimming cost V 7 bases and J 2 bases, with 12 bases left between them. The germline V gene has CDR1 MNHEY and CDR2 SMNVEV (reference sequence). As processed by the authors: Using reference gene primer amplification, nucleated cell counts were estimated. Profiled with immunoSEQ multiplex PCR; TCRdb holds only in-frame clones, not every one. D and trimming come from the DNA, and the V and J calls and clone size come from that table. This sample yields around 150,000 clones, of which 90% to 95% are seen a single time; 4.5% to 5.5% belongs to the top ten. The chain has TRBV27 and TRBJ2-7; D is perhaps TRBD1 (6 bases). The sequence derives from a woman aged 50 to 65 with acute or convalescent COVID-19. Material: peripheral blood. CDR3 sequence reads: CASKAGATYEQYF. CDR3 DNA: TGTGCCAGCAAGGCAGGGGCGACCTACGAGCAGTACTTC.